The source of this T cell receptor beta chain is a study of T cell repertoires in cytomegalovirus infection (dated by TCRdb to about 2019). As for the study more broadly: The peptide stimulations were aimed at well-studied HLA-B-restricted epitopes as well as recently identified HLA-C-restricted CMV epitopes, whose presentation resists viral immunomodulation. Donor HLA type was relevant to the analysis, because carriage of CMV infection together with the matching HLA type was indicated by public TCR beta signatures. Study-wide findings and limitations: The ex vivo response was dominated by HLA-C-restricted CMV-specific TCR beta clonotypes, which also provided the single most frequent clonotype in two of eight donors. In both this cohort and an independent cohort of 350 to 400 donors, the cumulative frequency of public TCR beta family members distinguished carriers of CMV infection plus the relevant HLA type.

Details on this clonotype: It has no known antigen specificity. Base-call qualities are not available, and no considerably larger clone is one nucleotide away.

Interpreted using the paper, the treatment or condition label stands for: in vitro stimulation with specific CMV peptide epitopes to enrich CMV-specific T cells. CDR1 SGDLS and CDR2 YYNGEE are derived from the germline V gene. Including cysteine and phenylalanine, the CDR3 has 15 amino acids. The retained sequence is limited to the CDR3, 45 bases, with the frame set at the first base. V and J are trimmed by 6 bases and 6 bases, and the gene matches miss 9 bases of the junction. Sequencing instrument: Illumina HiSeq 1500. Using fastp trimming at Q25 and MiXCR clonotype assembly, TCRdb reanalyzed the public sequencing data and kept in-frame beta chains. Every entry covers one CDR3 protein and lists the most common genes and DNA from its rows. For this sample the table gives approximately 990,000 distinct CDR3 sequences, of which approximately 31% were detected only once. More than 13% of the sample rests with the top ten.

Sequenced here: cultured CD8+ T cells from PBMCs, sampled from culture after CMV antigen stimulation. This TCR was recovered from a human donor in good health (CMV status not recorded). Some clones in this sample may be carry-over from other donors' samples. Recombination connected TRBV9 to TRBJ2-1; a stretch of 10 junction bases matches TRBD1. The DNA sequence is TGTGCCAGCAAAGCCGGGACAGGGGCCCGCAATGAGCAGTTCTTC. Its protein reads: CASKAGTGARNEQFF.